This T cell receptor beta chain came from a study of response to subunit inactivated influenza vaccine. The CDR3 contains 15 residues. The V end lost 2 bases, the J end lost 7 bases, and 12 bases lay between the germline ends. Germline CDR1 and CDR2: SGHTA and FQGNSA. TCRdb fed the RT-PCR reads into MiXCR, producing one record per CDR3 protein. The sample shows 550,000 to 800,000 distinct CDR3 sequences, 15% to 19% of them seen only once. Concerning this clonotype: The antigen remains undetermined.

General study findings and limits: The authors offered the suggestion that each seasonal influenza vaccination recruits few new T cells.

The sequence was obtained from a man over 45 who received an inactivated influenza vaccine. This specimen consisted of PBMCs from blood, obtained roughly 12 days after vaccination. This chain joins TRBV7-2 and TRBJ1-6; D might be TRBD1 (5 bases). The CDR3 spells CASSLQRGPNSPLHF. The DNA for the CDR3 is TGTGCCAGCAGCTTACAAAGGGGCCCCAATTCACCCCTCCACTTT.